This T cell receptor (beta chain) was sequenced in a study of cytomegalovirus exposure and HLA in healthy donors. On the study more broadly: Of some 360 genotyped donors, 70% to 85% clustered with self-reported Caucasian donors. Study findings and constraints: Common viral pathogens (according to a later analysis) appeared linked to several of the most significant clusters. Later analysis reportedly placed an Asian-associated ancestry cluster below the approximately 680-donor mean in N-insertions.

About this clone: The antigen is undetermined. One junction end does not reproduce the germline sequence, and a read error may be involved.

Vbeta (60) and Jbeta (13) primers were used in the PCR. In the original workflow: In a later analysis, around 11 million of tens of millions of unique beta chains occurred in at least two donors. Measured with immunoSEQ multiplex PCR; TCRdb has only the in-frame clones, and not every one. The DNA gave D and trimming, while V, J and clone size come from that table. The sample gives about 140,000 clones, roughly 79% of which show up once; under 10% is in the top ten. Per germline, CDR1 SSHAT and CDR2 FNYEAQ (reference sequence). The CDR3 runs to 15 residues. Sequencing was done on a sample of PBMCs. The chain joins TRBV7-7 to TRBJ2-5, with 12 positions matching TRBD1. The J call could be wrong; TRBJ2-7 is a better fit for the DNA end. The TCR sequence derives from a woman aged 60 to 75 in good health and CMV-seropositive. Here the CDR3 reads CASSSGTGGKYEQYF. In DNA, the CDR3 is TGTGCTAGCAGCTCCGGGACAGGGGGCAAGTACGAGCAGTACTTC.